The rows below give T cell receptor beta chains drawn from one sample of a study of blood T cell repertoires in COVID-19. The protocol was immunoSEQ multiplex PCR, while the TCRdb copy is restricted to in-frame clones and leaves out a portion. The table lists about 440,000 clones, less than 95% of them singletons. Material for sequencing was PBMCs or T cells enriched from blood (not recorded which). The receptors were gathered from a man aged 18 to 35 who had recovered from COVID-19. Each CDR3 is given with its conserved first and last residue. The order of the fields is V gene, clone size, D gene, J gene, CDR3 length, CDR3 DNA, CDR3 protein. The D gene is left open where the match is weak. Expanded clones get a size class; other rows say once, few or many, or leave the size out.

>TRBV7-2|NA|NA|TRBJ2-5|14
TGTGCCAGCAGCTTAGTATGGCTAGTTGAGACCCAGTACTTC
CASSLVWLVETQYF
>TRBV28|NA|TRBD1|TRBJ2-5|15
TGTGCCAGCAGTTTATCGGGACAGACACAAGAGACCCAGTACTTC
CASSLSGQTQETQYF
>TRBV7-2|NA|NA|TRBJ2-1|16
TGTGCCAGCAGCCCAGAACCCTTAGCGCTAGGGGGTGAGCAGTTCTTC
CASSPEPLALGGEQFF
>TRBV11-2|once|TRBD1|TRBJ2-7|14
TGTGCCAGCAGCTTGGACAGGCCCGACCACGAGCAGTACTTC
CASSLDRPDHEQYF
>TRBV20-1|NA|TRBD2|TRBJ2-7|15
TGCAGTGCTAGTGCTAGCGGGGGGGCAGCCTACGAGCAGTACTTC
CSASASGGAAYEQYF
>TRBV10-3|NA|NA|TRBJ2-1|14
TGTGCCATCAGCCCTACAGGGATCAGCAATGAGCAGTTCTTC
CAISPTGISNEQFF
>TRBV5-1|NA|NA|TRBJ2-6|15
TGCGCCAGCACCGGAGGCGACTCTGGGGCCAACGTCCTGACTTTC
CASTGGDSGANVLTF
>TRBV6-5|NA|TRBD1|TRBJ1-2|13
TGTGCCAGCAAAACAGGGGGTAACTATGGCTACACCTTC
CASKTGGNYGYTF
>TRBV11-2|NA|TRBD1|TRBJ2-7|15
TGTGCCAGCACCGGGACGGGGACAGGGAAATCCGAGCAGTACTTC
CASTGTGTGKSEQYF
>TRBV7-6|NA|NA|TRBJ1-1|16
TGTGCCAGCAGCCCCGGGGTTGGGACAACTGGCACTGAAGCTTTCTTT
CASSPGVGTTGTEAFF
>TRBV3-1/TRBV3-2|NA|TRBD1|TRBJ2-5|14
TGTGCCAGCGGGACAGGGAGGGATGTAGAGACCCAGTACTTC
CASGTGRDVETQYF
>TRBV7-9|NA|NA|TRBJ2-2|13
TGTGCCAGCAGCCCGCACGGGGCCGGGGAGCTGTTTTTT
CASSPHGAGELFF
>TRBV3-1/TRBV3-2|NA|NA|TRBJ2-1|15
TGTGCCAGCAGCCAACCCTCAGCTGTCCGGGTTGAGCAGTTCTTC
CASSQPSAVRVEQFF
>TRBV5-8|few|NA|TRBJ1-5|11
TGTGCCAGCAGCCCTGATCAGCCCCAGCATTTT
CASSPDQPQHF
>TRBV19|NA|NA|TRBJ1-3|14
TGTGCCAGTAGTTACGCAGGTCATGGAAACACCATATATTTT
CASSYAGHGNTIYF
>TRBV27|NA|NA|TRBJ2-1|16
TGTGCCAGCAGTTTGTCCCACAGAAGCTCCTACAATGAGCAGTTCTTC
CASSLSHRSSYNEQFF
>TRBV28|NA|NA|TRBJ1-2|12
TGTGCCAGCAGCATAGGGGCCCGGAGCTACACCTTC
CASSIGARSYTF
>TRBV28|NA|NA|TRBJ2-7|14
TGTGCCAGCAGTTCCAGGGTACTAACCCACGAGCAGTACTTC
CASSSRVLTHEQYF
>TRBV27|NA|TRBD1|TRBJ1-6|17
TGTGCCAGCAGTCCGGGACAGGGGGAAATTGTGAGTTCACCCCTCCACTTT
CASSPGQGEIVSSPLHF
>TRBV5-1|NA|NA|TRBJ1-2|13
TGCGCCAGCAGCTCTTCTGTAAACTATGGCTACACCTTC
CASSSSVNYGYTF
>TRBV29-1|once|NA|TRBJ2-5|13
TGCAGCGTTGCAACCGGGATCCAAGAGACCCAGTACTTC
CSVATGIQETQYF
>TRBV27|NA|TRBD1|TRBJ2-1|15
TGTGCCAGCAGGGAGAACAGGGGGTCCTACAATGAGCAGTTCTTC
CASRENRGSYNEQFF
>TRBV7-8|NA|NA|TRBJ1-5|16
TGTGCCAGCAGCTTAGTTTTCTGGGGGGACAATCAGCCCCAGCATTTT
CASSLVFWGDNQPQHF
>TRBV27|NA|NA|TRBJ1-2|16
TGTGCCAGCAGTGGGGGACTATACGGGGGTAACTATGGCTACACCTTC
CASSGGLYGGNYGYTF
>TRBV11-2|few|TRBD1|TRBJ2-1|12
TGTGCCAGCAGCATTAGGGGGCACGAGCAGTTCTTC
CASSIRGHEQFF
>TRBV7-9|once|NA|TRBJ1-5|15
TGTGCCAGCAGTTACGGGACAACTAGCAATCAGCCCCAGCATTTT
CASSYGTTSNQPQHF